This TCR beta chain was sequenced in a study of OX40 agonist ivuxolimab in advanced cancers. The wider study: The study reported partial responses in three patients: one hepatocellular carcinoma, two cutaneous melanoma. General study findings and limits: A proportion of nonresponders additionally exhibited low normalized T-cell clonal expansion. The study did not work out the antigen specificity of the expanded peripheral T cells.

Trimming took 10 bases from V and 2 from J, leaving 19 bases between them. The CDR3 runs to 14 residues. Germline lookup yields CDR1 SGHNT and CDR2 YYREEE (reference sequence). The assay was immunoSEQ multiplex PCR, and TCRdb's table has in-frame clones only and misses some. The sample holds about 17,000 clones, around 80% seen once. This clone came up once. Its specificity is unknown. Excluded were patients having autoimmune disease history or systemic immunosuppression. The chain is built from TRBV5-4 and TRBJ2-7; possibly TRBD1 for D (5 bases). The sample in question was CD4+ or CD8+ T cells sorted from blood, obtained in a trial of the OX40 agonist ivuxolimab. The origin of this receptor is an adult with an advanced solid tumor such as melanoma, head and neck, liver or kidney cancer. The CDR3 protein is CAFMGRGSTYEQYF. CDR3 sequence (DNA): TGTGCCTTTATGGGGCGCGGAAGCACCTACGAGCAGTACTTC.